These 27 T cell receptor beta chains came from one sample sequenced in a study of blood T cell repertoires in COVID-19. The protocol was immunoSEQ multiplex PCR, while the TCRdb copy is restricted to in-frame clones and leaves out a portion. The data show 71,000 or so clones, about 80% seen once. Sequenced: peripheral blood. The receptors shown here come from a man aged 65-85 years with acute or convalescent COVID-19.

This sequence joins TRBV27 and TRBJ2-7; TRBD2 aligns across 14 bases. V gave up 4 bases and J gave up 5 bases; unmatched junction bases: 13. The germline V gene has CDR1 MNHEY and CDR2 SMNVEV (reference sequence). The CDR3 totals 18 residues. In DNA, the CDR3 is TGTGCCAGCAGTTCAATTCCGGGACTAGCGGGAGCAGTACACGAGCAGTACTTC. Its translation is CASSSIPGLAGAVHEQYF.

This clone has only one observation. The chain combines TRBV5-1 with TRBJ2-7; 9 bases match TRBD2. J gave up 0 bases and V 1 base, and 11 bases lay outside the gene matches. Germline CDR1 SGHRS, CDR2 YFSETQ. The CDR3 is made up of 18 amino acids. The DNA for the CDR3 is TGCGCCAGCAGCTTGAGGTCCCCAACTAGCGGGTCCTCCTACGAGCAGTACTTC. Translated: CASSLRSPTSGSSYEQYF.

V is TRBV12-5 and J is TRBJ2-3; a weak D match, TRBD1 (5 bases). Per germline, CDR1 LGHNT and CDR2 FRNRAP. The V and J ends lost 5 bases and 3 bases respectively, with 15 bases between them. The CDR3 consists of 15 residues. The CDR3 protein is CASGQGHLGTDTQYF. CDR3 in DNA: TGTGCTAGTGGTCAAGGACACCTCGGGACAGATACGCAGTATTTT.

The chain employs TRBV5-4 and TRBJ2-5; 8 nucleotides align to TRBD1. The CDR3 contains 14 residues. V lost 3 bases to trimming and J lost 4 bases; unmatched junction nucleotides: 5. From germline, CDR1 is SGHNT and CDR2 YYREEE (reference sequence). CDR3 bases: TGTGCCAGCAGCTCCCAGGGGGCGGGAGAGACCCAGTACTTC. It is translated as CASSSQGAGETQYF.

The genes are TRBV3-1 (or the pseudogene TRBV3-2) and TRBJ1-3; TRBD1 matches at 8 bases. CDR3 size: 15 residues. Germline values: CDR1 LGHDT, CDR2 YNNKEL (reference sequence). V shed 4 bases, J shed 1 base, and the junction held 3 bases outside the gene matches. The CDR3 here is CASSLRTGSGNTIYF. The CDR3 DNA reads TGTGCCAGCAGCCTCAGGACAGGGTCTGGAAACACCATATATTTT.

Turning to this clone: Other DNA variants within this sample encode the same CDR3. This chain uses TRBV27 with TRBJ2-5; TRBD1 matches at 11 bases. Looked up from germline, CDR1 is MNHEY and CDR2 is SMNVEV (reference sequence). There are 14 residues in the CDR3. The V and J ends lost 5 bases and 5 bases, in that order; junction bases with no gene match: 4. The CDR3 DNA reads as TGTGCCAGCAGTCCGGACAGGGGGCTGGAGACCCAGTACTTC. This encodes CASSPDRGLETQYF.

The CDR3 DNA follows: TGTGCCAGCAGCTTGGCGGGAATACTACAAGAGACCCAGTACTTC. Its protein is CASSLAGILQETQYF. The chain couples TRBV7-6 to TRBJ2-5, with D maybe TRBD2 (6 bases). V lost 3 bases and J lost 2, with 13 bases in between. The germline V gene encodes CDR1 SGHVS and CDR2 FNYEAQ. The CDR3 is 15 residues long.

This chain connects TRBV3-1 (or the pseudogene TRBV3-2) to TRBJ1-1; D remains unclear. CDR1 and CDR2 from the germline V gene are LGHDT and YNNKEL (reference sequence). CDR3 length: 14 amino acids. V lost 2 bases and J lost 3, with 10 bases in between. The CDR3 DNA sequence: TGTGCCAGCAGCCAAATGACTAAGGACACTGAAGCTTTCTTT. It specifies CASSQMTKDTEAFF.

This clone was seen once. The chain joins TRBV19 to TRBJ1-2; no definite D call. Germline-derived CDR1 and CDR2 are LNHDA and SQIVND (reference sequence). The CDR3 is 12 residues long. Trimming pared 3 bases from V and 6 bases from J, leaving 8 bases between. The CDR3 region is CASSIYRDGYTF. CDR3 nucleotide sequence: TGTGCCAGTAGTATCTACCGAGATGGCTACACCTTC.

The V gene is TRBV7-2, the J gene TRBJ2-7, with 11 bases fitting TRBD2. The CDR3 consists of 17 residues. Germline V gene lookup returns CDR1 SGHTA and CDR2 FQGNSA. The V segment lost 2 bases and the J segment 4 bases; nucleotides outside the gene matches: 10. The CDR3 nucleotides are TGTGCCAGCAGCTTAAATAGCGGGAGGGCCGATTTATACGAGCAGTACTTC. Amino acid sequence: CASSLNSGRADLYEQYF.

CDR3 loop: CASSPGGVTDTQYF. In DNA, the CDR3 is TGTGCCAGCAGCCCGGGGGGAGTCACAGATACGCAGTATTTT. The rearrangement links TRBV11-3 to TRBJ2-3, with TRBD2 matching over 7 bases. CDR3 length equals 14 residues. Germline V CDR1 and CDR2: SGHNT, YENEEA. V lost 5 bases, J lost 2 bases, and 4 bases stayed unmatched.

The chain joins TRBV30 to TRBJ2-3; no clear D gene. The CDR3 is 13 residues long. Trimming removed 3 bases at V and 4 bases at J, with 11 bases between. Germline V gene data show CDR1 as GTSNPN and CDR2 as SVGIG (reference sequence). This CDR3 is CAWRLESPDTQYF. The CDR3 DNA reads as TGTGCCTGGAGGTTAGAATCCCCAGATACGCAGTATTTT.

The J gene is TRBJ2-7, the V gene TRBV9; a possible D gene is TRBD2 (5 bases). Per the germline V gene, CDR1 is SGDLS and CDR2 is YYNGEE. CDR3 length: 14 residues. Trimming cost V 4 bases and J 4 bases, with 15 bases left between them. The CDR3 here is CASSPYLARYEQYF. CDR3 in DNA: TGTGCCAGCAGCCCCTATCTAGCTAGGTACGAGCAGTACTTC.

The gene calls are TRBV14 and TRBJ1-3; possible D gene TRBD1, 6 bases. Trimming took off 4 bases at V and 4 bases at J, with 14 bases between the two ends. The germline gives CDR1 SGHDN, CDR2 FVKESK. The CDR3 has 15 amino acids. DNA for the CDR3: TGTGCCAGCAGCCCAGAGAACAGGGTGGGAAACACCATATATTTT. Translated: CASSPENRVGNTIYF.

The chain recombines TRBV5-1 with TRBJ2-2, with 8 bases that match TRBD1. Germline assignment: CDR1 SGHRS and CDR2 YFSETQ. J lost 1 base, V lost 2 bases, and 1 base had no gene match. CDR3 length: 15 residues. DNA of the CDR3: TGCGCCAGCAGCTTAGGGACAGGGAACACCGGGGAGCTGTTTTTT. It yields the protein CASSLGTGNTGELFF. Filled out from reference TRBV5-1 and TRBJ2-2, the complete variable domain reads KAGVTQTPRYLIKTRGQQVTLSCSPISGHRSVSWYQQTPGQGLQFLFEYFSETQRNKGNFPGRFSGRQFSNSRSEMNVSTLELGDSALYLCASSLGTGNTGELFFGEGSRLTVL.

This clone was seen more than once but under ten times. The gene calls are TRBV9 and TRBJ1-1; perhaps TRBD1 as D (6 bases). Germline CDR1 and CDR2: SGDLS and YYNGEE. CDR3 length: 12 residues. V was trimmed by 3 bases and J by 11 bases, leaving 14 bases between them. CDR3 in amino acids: CASSATGTDAFF. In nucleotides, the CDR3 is TGTGCCAGCAGCGCCACAGGGACGGACGCTTTCTTT.

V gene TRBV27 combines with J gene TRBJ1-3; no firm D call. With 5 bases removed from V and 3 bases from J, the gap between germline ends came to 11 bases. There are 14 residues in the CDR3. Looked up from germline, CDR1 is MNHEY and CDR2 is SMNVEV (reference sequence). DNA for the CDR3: TGTGCCAGCAGTCCAGGCCGCTATGGAAACACCATATATTTT. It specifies CASSPGRYGNTIYF.

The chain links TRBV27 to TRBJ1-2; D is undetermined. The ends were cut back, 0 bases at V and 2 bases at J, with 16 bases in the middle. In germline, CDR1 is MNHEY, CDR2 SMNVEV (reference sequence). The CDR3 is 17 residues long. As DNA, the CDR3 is TGTGCCAGCAGTTTATCGATAACAGACTCGGGAAACTATGGCTACACCTTC. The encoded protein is CASSLSITDSGNYGYTF.

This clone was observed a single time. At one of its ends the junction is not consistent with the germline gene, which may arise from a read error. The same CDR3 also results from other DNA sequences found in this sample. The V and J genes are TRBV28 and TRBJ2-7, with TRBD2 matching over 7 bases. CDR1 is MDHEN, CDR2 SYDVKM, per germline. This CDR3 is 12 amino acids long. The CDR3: CAVLAGPYEQYF. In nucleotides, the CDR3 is TGTGCCGTATTAGCGGGTCCCTACGAGCAGTACTTT.

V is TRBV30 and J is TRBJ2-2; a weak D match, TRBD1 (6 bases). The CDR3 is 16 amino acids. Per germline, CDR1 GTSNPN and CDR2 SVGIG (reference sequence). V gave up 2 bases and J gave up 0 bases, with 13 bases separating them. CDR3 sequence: CAWSRGTPTNTGELFF. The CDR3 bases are TGTGCCTGGAGTAGGGGGACACCAACGAACACCGGGGAGCTGTTTTTT.

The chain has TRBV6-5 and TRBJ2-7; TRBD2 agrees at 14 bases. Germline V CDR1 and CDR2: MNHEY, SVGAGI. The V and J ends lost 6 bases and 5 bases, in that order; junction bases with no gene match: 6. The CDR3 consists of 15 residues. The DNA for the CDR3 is TGTGCCAGCAGACCGGGACTAGCGGGAGAAGACGAGCAGTACTTC. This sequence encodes CASRPGLAGEDEQYF.

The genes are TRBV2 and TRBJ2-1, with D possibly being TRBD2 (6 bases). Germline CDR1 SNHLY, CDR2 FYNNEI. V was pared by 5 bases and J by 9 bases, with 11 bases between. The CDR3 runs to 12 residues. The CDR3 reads CASSWGLGEQFF. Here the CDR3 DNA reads TGTGCCAGCAGTTGGGGACTGGGTGAGCAGTTCTTC.

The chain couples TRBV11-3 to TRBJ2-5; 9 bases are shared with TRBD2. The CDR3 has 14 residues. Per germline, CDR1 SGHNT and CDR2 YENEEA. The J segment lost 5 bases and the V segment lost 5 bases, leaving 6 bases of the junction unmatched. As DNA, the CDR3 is TGTGCCAGCAGCAGCAGCGGGGGGCTGGAGACCCAGTACTTC. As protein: CASSSSGGLETQYF.

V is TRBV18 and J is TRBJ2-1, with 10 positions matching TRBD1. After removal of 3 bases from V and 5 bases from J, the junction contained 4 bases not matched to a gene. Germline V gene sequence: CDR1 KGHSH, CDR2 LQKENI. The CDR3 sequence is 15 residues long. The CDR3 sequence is CASSPGTGADNEQFF. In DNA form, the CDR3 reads TGTGCCAGCTCACCTGGGACAGGGGCCGACAATGAGCAGTTCTTC.

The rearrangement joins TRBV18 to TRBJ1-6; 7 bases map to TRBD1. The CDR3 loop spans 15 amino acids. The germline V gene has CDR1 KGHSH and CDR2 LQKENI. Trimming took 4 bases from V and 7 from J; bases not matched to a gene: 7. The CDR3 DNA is TGTGCCAGCTCACGAGATGGACAGGCAAATTCACCCCTCCACTTT. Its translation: CASSRDGQANSPLHF.

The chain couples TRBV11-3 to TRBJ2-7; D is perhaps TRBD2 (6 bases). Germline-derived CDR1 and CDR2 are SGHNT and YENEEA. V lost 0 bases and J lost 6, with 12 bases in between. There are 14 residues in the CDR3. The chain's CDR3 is CASSLDGRAGEQYF. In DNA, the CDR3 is TGTGCCAGCAGCTTAGACGGGAGAGCGGGCGAGCAGTACTTC.

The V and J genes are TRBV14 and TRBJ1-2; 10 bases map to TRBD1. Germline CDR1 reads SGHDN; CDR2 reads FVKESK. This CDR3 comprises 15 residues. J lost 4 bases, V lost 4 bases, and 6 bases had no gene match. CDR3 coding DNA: TGTGCCAGCAGCCTCCGGGACAGGGGACCCTATGGCTACACCTTC. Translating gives CASSLRDRGPYGYTF. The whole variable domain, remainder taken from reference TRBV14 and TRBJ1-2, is EAGVTQFPSHSVIEKGQTVTLRCDPISGHDNLYWYRRVMGKEIKFLLHFVKESKQDESGMPNNRFLAERTGGTYSTLKVQPAELEDSGVYFCASSLRDRGPYGYTFGSGTRLTVV.